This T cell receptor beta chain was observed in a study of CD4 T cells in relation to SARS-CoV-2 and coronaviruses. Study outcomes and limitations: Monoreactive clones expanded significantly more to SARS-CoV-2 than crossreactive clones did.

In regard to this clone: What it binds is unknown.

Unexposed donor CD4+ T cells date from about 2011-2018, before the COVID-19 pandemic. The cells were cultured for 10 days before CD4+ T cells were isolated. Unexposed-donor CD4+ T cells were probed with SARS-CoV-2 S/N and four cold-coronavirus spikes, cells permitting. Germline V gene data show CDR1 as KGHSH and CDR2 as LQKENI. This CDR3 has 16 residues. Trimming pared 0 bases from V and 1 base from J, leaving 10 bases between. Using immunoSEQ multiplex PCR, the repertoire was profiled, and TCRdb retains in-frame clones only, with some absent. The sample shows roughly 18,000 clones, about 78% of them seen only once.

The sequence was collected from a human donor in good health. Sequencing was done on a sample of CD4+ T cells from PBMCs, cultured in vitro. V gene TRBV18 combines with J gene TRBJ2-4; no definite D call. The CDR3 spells CASSPPLVGAKNIQYF. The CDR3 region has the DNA TGTGCCAGCTCACCACCTTTAGTAGGGGCCAAAAACATTCAGTACTTC.